This note documents a single T cell receptor (beta chain) sequence. Its antigen is as yet unknown. The library was made from cDNA and included unique molecular identifiers. There were about 0.95 to 11 million T cells, and approximately 480,000 cDNA molecules came from them. TCRdb independently ran MiXCR on the PCR reads; one entry per CDR3 protein. The sample holds more than 500,000 distinct CDR3 sequences, under 40% seen once. The data are from a study of post-analysis software for immune sequencing data. The wider study: Patients with relapsing-remitting, secondary progressive and progressive-relapsing multiple sclerosis courses were all represented.

This CDR3 is built from 13 residues. Trimming shortened V by 6 bases and J by 10 bases, and 18 bases separated the two germline ends. Germline values: CDR1 MNHEY, CDR2 SVGAGI. Whole-study results and caveats: Comparison with controls showed significantly lower normalized Chao1 diversity in multiple sclerosis patients. Co-batched samples clustered tightly together by F measure. In patients, five TRBV segments were more frequent than in controls, with TRBV5-6, TRBV5-1 and TRBV20-1 among them.

V usage is TRBV6-5 and J usage is TRBJ1-1, with unresolved D. This clonotype originated in a girl under 18 with multiple sclerosis. Material for sequencing was blood. In DNA form, the CDR3 reads TGTGCCAGCAGCCTAACCGACCTAACCGGAGCTTTCTTT. Encoded protein: CASSLTDLTGAFF.